This TCR beta chain came from a study of cytomegalovirus exposure and HLA in healthy donors. The study, taken as a whole, reports: Several of the most significant clusters appeared linked to common viral pathogens, based on a later analysis. Based on reports, TCR beta sequences accurately predicted HLA-A and HLA-B alleles for most subjects.

13 Jbeta primers and 60 Vbeta primers were used for the PCR. This table comes from immunoSEQ multiplex PCR, and its TCRdb copy is limited to in-frame clones, with some not included. The sample includes 140,000 or so clones, over 8% seen only once; the top ten take 1.5% to 2%. The table lists this clone with a few counts. The antigen remains unidentified. Different DNA sequences within this sample yield the same CDR3. The CDR3 covers 13 residues. Trimming removed 5 bases at V and 5 bases at J, with 10 bases between. Germline V gene lookup returns CDR1 SGHTA and CDR2 FQGNSA. Sequenced material: PBMCs. V gene TRBV7-2 combines with J gene TRBJ2-1; D is ambiguous. The sequence was obtained from a male donor in good health and CMV-seronegative. The CDR3 DNA sequence: TGTGCCAGCAGCCCCTACTTAAACAATGAGCAGTTCTTC. The encoded protein is CASSPYLNNEQFF.